This T cell receptor (beta chain) was recorded in a study of identical twins. Study results and caveats: Out-of-frame beta chain sequences displayed weaker excess sharing between twins. The more abundant beta clonotypes in cord blood had fewer insertions, and memory repertoires did not show this.

V lost 5 bases to trimming and J lost 0 bases; unmatched junction nucleotides: 14. This CDR3 has 20 residues. Germline V gene lookup returns CDR1 SGHAT and CDR2 FQNNGV. Each CDR3 protein is one row after TCRdb ran MiXCR on the 5' RACE reads. The table has 450,000 to 650,000 distinct CDR3 sequences, roughly 15% seen once. This clonotype was counted a few times. No antigen is known for it. The same data also contributed to another study, on yellow fever vaccine responses in identical twins.

V and J are TRBV11-2 and TRBJ2-2; TRBD2 matches 11 bases. The receptor was derived from a woman under 30 in good health. Specimen: CD4+ T cells sorted from blood. The CDR3 coding sequence is TGTGCCAGCAGCCAAAGTGAGGAACTAGCGGGGGACCCGAACACCGGGGAGCTGTTTTTT. Protein: CASSQSEELAGDPNTGELFF.